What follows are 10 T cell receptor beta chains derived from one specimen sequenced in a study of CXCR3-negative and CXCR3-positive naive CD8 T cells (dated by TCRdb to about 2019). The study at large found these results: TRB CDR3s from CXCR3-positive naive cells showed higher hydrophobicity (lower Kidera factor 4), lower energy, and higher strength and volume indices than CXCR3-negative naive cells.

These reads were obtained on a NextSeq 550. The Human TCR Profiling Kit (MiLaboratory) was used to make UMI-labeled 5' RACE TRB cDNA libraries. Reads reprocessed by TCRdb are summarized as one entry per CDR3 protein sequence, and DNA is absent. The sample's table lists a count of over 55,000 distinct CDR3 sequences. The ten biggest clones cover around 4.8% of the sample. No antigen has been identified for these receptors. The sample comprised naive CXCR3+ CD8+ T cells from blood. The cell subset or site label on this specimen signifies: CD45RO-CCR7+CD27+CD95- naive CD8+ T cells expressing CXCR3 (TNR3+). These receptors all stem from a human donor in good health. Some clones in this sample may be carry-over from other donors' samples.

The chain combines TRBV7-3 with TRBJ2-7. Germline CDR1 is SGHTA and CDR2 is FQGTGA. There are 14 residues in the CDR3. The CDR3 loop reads CASSLYESSYEQYF.

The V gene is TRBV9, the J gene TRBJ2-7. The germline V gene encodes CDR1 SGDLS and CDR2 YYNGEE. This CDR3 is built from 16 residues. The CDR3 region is CASSVEPAQEAYEQYF.

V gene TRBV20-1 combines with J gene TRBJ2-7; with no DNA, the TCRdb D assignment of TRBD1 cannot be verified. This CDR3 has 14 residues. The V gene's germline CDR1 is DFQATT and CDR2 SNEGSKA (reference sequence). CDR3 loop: CSARDQDRSYEQYF.

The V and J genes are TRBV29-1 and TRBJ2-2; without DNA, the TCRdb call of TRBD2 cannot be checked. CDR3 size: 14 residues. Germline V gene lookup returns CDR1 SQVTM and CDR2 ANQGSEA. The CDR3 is CSVLAGVSTGELFF.

This chain's CDR3 is CSVETSQGDEQFF. This chain connects TRBV29-1 to TRBJ2-1; TCRdb's D gene call, TRBD1, goes unchecked for lack of DNA. The CDR3 runs 13 residues. Germline CDR1 reads SQVTM; CDR2 reads ANQGSEA.

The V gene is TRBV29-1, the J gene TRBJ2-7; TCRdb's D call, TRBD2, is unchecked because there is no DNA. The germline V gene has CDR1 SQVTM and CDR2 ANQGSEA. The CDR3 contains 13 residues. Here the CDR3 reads CSVRTSGTYEQYF.

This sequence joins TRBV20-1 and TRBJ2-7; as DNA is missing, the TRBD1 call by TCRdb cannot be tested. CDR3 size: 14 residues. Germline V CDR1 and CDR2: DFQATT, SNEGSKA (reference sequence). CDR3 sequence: CSASAGTPTYEQYF.

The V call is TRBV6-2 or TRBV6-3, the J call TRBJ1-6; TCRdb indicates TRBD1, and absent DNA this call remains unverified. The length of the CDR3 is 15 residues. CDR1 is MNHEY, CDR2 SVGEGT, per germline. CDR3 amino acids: CASSPTGGGGSPLHF.

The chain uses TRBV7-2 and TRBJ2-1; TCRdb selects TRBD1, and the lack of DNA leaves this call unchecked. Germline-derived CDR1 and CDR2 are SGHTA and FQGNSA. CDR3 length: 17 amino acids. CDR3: CASSLAGGMDSYNEQFF.

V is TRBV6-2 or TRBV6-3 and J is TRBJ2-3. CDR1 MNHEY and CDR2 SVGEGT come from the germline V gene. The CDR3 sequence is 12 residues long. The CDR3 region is CASSSLTDTQYF.